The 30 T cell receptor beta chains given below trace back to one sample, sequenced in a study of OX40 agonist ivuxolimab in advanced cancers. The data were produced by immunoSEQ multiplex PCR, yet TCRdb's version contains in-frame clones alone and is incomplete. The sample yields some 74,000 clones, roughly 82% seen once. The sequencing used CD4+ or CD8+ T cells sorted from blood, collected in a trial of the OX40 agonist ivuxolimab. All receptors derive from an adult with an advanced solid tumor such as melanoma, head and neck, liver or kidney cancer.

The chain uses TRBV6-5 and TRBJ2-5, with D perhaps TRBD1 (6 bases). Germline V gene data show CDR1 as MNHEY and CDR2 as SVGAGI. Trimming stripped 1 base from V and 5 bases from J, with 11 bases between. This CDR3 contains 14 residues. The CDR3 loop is CASSYLDSRETQYF. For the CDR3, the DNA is TGTGCCAGCAGTTACTTGGACAGTCGGGAGACCCAGTACTTC.

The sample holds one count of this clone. The CDR3 loop reads CASSLIAGAYEQYF. As DNA, the CDR3 is TGTGCCAGCAGCTTAATAGCGGGAGCCTACGAGCAGTACTTC. The chain joins TRBV7-9 to TRBJ2-7, with TRBD2 matching 9 bases. The germline V gene has CDR1 SEHNR and CDR2 FQNEAQ (reference sequence). V lost 2 bases to trimming and J lost 2 bases; unmatched junction nucleotides: 1. The CDR3 totals 14 residues.

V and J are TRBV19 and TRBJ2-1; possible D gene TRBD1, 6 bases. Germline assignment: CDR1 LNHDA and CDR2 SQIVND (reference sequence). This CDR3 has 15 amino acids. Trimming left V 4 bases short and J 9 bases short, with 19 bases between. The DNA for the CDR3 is TGTGCCAGTAGTAATTTAGGGGGAGTTTCTGGTGAGCAGTTCTTC. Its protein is CASSNLGGVSGEQFF.

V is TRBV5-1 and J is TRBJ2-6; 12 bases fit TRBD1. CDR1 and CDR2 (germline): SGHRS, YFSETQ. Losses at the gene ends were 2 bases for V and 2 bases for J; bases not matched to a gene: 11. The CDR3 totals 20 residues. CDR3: CASSFGTGGSITPGANVLTF. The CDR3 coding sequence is TGCGCCAGCAGCTTTGGGACAGGGGGCTCAATAACGCCTGGGGCCAACGTCCTGACTTTC.

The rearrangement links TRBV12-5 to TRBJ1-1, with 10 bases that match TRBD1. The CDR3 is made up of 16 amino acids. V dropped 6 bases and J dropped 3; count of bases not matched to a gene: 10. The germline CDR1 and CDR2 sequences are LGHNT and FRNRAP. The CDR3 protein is CASGSTRTGGYTEAFF. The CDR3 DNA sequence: TGTGCTAGTGGATCCACCCGGACAGGGGGGTACACTGAAGCTTTCTTT.

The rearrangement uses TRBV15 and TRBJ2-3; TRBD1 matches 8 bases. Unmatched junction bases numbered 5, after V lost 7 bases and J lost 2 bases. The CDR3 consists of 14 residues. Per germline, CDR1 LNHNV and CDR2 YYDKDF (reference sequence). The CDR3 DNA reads TGTGCCACCACTCAGGACAGGGCCACAGATACGCAGTATTTT. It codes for CATTQDRATDTQYF.

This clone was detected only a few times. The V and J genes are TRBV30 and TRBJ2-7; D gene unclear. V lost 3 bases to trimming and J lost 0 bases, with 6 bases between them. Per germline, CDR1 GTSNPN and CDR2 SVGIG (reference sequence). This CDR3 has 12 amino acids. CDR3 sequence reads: CAWSTASYEQYF. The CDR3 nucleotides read TGTGCCTGGAGCACAGCCTCCTACGAGCAGTACTTC.

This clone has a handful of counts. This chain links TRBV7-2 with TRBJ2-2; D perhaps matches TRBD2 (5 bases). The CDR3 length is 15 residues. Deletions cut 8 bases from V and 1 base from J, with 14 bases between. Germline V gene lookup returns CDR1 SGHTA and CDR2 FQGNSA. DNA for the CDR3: TGTGCCAGCCATAGGACTGGCCGGAACACCGGGGAGCTGTTTTTT. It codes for CASHRTGRNTGELFF.

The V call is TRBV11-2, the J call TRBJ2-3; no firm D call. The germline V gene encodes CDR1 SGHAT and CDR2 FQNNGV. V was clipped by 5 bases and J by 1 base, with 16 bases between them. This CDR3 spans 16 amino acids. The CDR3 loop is CASSPQVGRRTDTQYF. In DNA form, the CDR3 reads TGTGCCAGCAGCCCCCAGGTAGGGCGGCGCACAGATACGCAGTATTTT.

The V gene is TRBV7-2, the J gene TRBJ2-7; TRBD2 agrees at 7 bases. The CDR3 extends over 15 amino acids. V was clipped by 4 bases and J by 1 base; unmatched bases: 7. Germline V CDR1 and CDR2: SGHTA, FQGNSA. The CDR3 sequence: CASSSRGFPSYEQYF. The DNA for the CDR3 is TGTGCCAGCAGCTCGCGGGGGTTCCCTTCCTACGAGCAGTACTTC. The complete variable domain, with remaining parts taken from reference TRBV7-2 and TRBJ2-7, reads GAGVSQSPSNKVTEKGKDVELRCDPISGHTALYWYRQSLGQGLEFLIYFQGNSAPDKSGLPSDRFSAERTGGSVSTLTIQRTQQEDSAVYLCASSSRGFPSYEQYFGPGTRLTVT.

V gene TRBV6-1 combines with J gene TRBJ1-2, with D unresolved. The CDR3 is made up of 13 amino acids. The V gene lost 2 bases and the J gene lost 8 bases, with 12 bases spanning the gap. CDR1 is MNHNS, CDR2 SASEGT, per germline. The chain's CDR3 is CASSEREPYGYTF. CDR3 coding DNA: TGTGCCAGCAGTGAACGGGAACCCTACGGCTACACCTTC.

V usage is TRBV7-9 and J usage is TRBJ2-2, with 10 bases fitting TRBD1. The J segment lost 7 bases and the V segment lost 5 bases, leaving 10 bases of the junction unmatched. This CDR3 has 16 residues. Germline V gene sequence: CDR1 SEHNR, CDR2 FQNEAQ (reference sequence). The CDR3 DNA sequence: TGTGCCAGCAGCGACTTGGGACAGGGGTTTCTCGGGGAGCTGTTTTTT. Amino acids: CASSDLGQGFLGELFF.

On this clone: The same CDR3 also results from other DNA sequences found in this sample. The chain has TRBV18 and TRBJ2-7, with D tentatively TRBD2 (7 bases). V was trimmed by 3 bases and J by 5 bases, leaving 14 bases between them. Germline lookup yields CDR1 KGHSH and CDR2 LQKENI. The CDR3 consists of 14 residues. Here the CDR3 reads CASSPGGRLNEQYF. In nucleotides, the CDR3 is TGTGCCAGCTCACCGGGGGGGCGATTAAACGAGCAGTACTTC.

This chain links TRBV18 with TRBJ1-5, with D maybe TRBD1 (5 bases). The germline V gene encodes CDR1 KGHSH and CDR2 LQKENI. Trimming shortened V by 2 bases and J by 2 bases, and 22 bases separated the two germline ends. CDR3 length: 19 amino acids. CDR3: CASSPKQEAPVEGNQPQHF. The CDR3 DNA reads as TGTGCCAGCTCACCAAAACAGGAAGCCCCCGTTGAGGGCAATCAGCCCCAGCATTTT.

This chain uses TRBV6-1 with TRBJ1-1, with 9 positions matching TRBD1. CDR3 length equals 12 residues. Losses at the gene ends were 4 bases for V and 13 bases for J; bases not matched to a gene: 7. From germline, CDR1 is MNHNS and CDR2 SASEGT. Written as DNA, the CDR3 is TGTGCCAGCAGTGTAGGGGACAGGGCGGGTTTCTTT. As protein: CASSVGDRAGFF.

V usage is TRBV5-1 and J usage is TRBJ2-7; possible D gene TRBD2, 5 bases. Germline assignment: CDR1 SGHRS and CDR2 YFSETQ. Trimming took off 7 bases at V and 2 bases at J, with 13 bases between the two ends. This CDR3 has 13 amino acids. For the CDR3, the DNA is TGCGCCAGCTCGGCGGGCAGTACCTACGAGCAGTACTTC. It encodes CASSAGSTYEQYF.

CDR3 nucleotides: TGTGCCAGCAGTTACAGAAAGGATAATTCACCCCTCCACTTT. Translating gives CASSYRKDNSPLHF. The rearrangement joins TRBV6-5 to TRBJ1-6; unclear D gene. Deletions cut 2 bases from V and 5 bases from J, with 7 bases between. CDR1 is MNHEY, CDR2 SVGAGI, per germline. The CDR3 sequence is 14 residues long.

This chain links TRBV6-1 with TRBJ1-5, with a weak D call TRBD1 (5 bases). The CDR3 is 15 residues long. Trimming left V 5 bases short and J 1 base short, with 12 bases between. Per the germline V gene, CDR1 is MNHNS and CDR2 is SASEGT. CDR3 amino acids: CASSSQGGSNQPQHF. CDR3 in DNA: TGTGCCAGCAGTTCCCAGGGCGGCAGCAATCAGCCCCAGCATTTT.

As DNA, the CDR3 is TGCGCCAGCAGCTTTACCGGGACAACCTCCTACGAGCAGTACTTC. It specifies CASSFTGTTSYEQYF. The chain carries TRBV5-1 and TRBJ2-7, with D tentatively TRBD1 (6 bases). The germline V gene encodes CDR1 SGHRS and CDR2 YFSETQ. The CDR3 sequence is 15 residues long. Trimming removed 2 bases at V and 0 bases at J, with 12 bases between.

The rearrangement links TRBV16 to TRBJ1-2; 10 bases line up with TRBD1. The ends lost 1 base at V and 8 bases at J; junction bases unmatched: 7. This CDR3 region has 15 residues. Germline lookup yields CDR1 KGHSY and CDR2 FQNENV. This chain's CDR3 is CASSQFPGTGEGYTF. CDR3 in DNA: TGTGCCAGCAGCCAATTCCCCGGGACAGGGGAAGGCTACACCTTC.

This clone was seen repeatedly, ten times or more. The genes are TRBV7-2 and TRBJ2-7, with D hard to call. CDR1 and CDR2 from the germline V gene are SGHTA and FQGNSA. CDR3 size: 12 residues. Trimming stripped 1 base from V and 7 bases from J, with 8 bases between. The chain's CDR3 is CASSLVQAEQYF. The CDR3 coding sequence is TGTGCCAGCAGCTTAGTTCAGGCAGAGCAGTACTTC.

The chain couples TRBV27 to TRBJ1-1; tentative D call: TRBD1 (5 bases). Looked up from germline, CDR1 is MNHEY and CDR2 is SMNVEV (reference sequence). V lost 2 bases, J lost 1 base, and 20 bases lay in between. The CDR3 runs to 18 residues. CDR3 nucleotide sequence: TGTGCCAGCAGTTTACTCGCGGGGACCCAACGTGAGAACACTGAAGCTTTCTTT. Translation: CASSLLAGTQRENTEAFF.

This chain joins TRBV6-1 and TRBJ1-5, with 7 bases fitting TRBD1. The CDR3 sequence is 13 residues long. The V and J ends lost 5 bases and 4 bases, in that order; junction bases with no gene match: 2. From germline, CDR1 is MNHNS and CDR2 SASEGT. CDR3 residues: CASSIQGNQPQHF. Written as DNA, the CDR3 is TGTGCCAGCAGTATACAGGGGAATCAGCCCCAGCATTTT.

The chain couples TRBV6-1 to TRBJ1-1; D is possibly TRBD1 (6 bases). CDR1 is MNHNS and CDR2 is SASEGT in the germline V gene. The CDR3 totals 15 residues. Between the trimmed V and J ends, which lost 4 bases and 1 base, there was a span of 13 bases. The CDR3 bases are TGTGCCAGCAGTGCTTCGACAGGACCGAACACTGAAGCTTTCTTT. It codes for CASSASTGPNTEAFF.

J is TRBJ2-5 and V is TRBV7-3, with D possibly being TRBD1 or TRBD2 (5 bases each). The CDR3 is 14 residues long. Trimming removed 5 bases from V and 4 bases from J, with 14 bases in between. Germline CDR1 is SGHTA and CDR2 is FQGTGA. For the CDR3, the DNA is TGTGCCAGCAGCGTGGGCCCTGGGGGAGAGACCCAGTACTTC. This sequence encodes CASSVGPGGETQYF.

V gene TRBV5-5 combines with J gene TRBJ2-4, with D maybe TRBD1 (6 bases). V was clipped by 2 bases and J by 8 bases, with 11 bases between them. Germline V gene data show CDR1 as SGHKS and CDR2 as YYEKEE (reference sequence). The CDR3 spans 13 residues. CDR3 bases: TGTGCCAGCAGCTTACAGGGTAGGGACATTCAGTACTTC. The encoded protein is CASSLQGRDIQYF.

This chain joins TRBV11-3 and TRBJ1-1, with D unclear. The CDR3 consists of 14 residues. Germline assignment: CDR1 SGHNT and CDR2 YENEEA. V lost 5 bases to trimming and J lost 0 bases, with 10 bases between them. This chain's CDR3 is CASSPSTLNTEAFF. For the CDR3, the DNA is TGTGCCAGCAGCCCCTCGACCCTGAACACTGAAGCTTTCTTT. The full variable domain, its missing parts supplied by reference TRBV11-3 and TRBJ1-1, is EAGVVQSPRYKIIEKKQPVAFWCNPISGHNTLYWYLQNLGQGPELLIRYENEEAVDDSQLPKDRFSAERLKGVDSTLKIQPAELGDSAVYLCASSPSTLNTEAFFGQGTRLTVV.

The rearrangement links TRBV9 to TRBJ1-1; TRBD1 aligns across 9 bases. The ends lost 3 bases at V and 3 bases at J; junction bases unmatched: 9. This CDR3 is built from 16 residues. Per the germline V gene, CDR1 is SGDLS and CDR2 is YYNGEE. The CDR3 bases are TGTGCCAGCAGCGACTCCCTAAGGACAGGGGACACTGAAGCTTTCTTT. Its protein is CASSDSLRTGDTEAFF.

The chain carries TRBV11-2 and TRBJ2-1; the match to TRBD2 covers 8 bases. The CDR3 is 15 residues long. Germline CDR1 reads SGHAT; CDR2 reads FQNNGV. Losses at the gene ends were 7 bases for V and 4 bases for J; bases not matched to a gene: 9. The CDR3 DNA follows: TGTGCCAGCATTCTGGGGGCTAGCGGGTACAATGAGCAGTTCTTC. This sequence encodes CASILGASGYNEQFF.

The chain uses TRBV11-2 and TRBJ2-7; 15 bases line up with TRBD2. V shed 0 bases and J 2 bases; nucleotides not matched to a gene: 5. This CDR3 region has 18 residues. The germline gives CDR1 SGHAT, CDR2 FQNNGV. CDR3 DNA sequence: TGTGCCAGCAGCTTAGATCGGACTAGCGGGGGGGTAACCTACGAGCAGTACTTC. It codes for CASSLDRTSGGVTYEQYF.